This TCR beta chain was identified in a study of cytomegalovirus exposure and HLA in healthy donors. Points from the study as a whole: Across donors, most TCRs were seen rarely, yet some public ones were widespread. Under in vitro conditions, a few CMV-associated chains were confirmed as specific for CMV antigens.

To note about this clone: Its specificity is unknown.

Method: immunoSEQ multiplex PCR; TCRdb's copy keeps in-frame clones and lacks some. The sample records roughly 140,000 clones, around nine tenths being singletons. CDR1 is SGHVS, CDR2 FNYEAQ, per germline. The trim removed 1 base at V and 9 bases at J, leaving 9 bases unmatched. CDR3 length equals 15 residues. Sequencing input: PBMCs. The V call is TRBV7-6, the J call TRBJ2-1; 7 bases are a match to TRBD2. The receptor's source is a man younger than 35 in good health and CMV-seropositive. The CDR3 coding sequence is TGTGCCAGCAGCTTAGATCTGGGGGAGGGGACTGAGCAGTTCTTC. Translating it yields CASSLDLGEGTEQFF.